What follows are 13 T cell receptor beta chains derived from one specimen sequenced in a study of blood T cell repertoires in COVID-19. Method: immunoSEQ multiplex PCR; TCRdb's copy keeps in-frame clones and lacks some. The sample consists of some 230,000 clones, about 83% of them appearing once. Sequencing was done on a sample of peripheral blood. The source of these receptors is a woman aged 45 to 65 with acute or convalescent COVID-19.

This chain connects TRBV7-8 to TRBJ2-3; no clear D gene. Trimming left V 7 bases short and J 4 bases short, with 18 bases between. The CDR3 extends over 15 amino acids. In germline, CDR1 is SGHVS, CDR2 FQNEAQ. DNA of the CDR3: TGTGCCAGCACCCCAGGTCTGGCCCCTCCAGATACGCAGTATTTT. This codes for CASTPGLAPPDTQYF.

In DNA form, the CDR3 reads TGTGCCAGCTCACCTCCTTACGACTCCAATGAGCAGTTCTTC. The encoded protein is CASSPPYDSNEQFF. This chain uses TRBV18 with TRBJ2-1, with D unresolved. Germline values: CDR1 KGHSH, CDR2 LQKENI. The CDR3 length is 14 residues. The germline V and J ends were trimmed by 3 bases and 6 bases, with 12 bases remaining between them.

This chain links TRBV27 with TRBJ2-1; the match to TRBD1 covers 8 bases. The J segment lost 7 bases and the V segment lost 4 bases, leaving 6 bases of the junction unmatched. Germline CDR1 and CDR2: MNHEY and SMNVEV (reference sequence). The CDR3 length is 14 residues. Here the CDR3 DNA reads TGTGCCAGCAGTTCGGGGACAGGCATAAATGAGCAGTTCTTC. It codes for CASSSGTGINEQFF.

This chain uses TRBV6-5 with TRBJ2-7, with a possible D match to TRBD2 (6 bases). V was clipped by 4 bases and J by 9 bases, with 22 bases between them. The CDR3 sequence is 15 residues long. Germline values: CDR1 MNHEY, CDR2 SVGAGI. The CDR3 coding sequence is TGTGCCAGCAGTTCCCGCTGGAGGGCACCTGCCGGGCAGTACTTC. Its protein is CASSSRWRAPAGQYF.

The chain links TRBV18 to TRBJ1-1, with a tentative D call TRBD1 (5 bases). The CDR3 is 14 amino acids. V lost 2 bases to trimming and J lost 4 bases, with 11 bases between them. Per the germline V gene, CDR1 is KGHSH and CDR2 is LQKENI. CDR3 sequence: CASSPDARGTEAFF. For the CDR3, the DNA is TGTGCCAGCTCACCAGACGCTAGGGGCACTGAAGCTTTCTTT.

The chain combines TRBV10-2 with TRBJ2-3; TRBD2 matches 8 bases. The germline CDR1 and CDR2 sequences are WSHSY and SAAADI. V was pared by 4 bases and J by 3 bases, with 6 bases of the junction left unmatched. The CDR3 length is 15 residues. CDR3 region: CASSGVAGTTDTQYF. The CDR3 DNA reads as TGCGCCAGCAGTGGAGTAGCGGGGACGACAGATACGCAGTATTTT.

V and J are TRBV11-2 and TRBJ2-1, with TRBD1 matching 8 bases. Germline V gene sequence: CDR1 SGHAT, CDR2 FQNNGV. The CDR3 has 17 residues. The J segment lost 5 bases and the V segment lost 3 bases, leaving 12 bases of the junction unmatched. Here the CDR3 DNA reads TGTGCCAGCAGCTTCCCCAGGACAGGGATCCGACACAATGAGCAGTTCTTC. Its translation is CASSFPRTGIRHNEQFF. Based on the CDR3 plus reference TRBV11-2 and TRBJ2-1, the full variable domain is EAGVAQSPRYKIIEKRQSVAFWCNPISGHATLYWYQQILGQGPKLLIQFQNNGVVDDSQLPKDRFSAERLKGVDSTLKIQPAKLEDSAVYLCASSFPRTGIRHNEQFFGPGTRLTVL.

The chain carries TRBV10-3 and TRBJ2-7; D possibly corresponds to TRBD1 (5 bases). The CDR3 contains 17 residues. The germline CDR1 and CDR2 sequences are ENHRY and SYGVKD. The V gene lost 0 bases and the J gene lost 4 bases, with 19 bases spanning the gap. This CDR3 is CAISESRVGIILYEQYF. The DNA of the CDR3 is TGTGCCATCAGTGAGTCCAGGGTAGGGATAATACTTTACGAGCAGTACTTC.

V and J are TRBV27 and TRBJ1-1; D not certain. The CDR3 has 14 amino acids. Germline CDR1 MNHEY, CDR2 SMNVEV (reference sequence). V lost 5 bases to trimming and J lost 0 bases, with 10 bases between them. As DNA, the CDR3 is TGTGCCAGCAGTCGCAAGCCCTTGAACACTGAAGCTTTCTTT. Translation: CASSRKPLNTEAFF.

In nucleotides, the CDR3 is TGCAGCGGTGTGAAAGGGAGGGGAGAGACCCAGTACTTC. Translated, it gives CSGVKGRGETQYF. The chain joins TRBV29-1 to TRBJ2-5; 7 nucleotides agree with TRBD2. The V and J ends lost 7 bases and 4 bases, in that order; junction bases with no gene match: 9. This CDR3 is built from 13 residues. Germline V gene data show CDR1 as SQVTM and CDR2 as ANQGSEA.

The V and J genes are TRBV6-6 and TRBJ2-1; D is possibly TRBD2 (5 bases). V was cut by 0 bases and J by 3 bases, with 12 bases left in between. The CDR3 is 16 amino acids. The germline CDR1 and CDR2 sequences are MNHNY and SVGAGI (reference sequence). The CDR3 is CASSYSRNGVYNEQFF. The CDR3 nucleotides read TGTGCCAGCAGTTACTCTAGGAACGGGGTCTACAATGAGCAGTTCTTC.

The chain carries TRBV13 and TRBJ2-3; TRBD1 matches at 9 bases. The CDR3 has 16 residues. The trim removed 5 bases at V and 5 bases at J, leaving 11 bases unmatched. Germline V lookup: CDR1 PRHDT, CDR2 FYEKMQ (reference sequence). The CDR3 reads CASSLSDRGLEDTQYF. CDR3 sequence (DNA): TGTGCCAGCAGCCTCTCGGACAGGGGATTGGAAGATACGCAGTATTTT.

The V and J genes are TRBV7-9 and TRBJ2-3; TRBD2 matches at 8 bases. Germline V gene data show CDR1 as SEHNR and CDR2 as FQNEAQ (reference sequence). This CDR3 is built from 18 residues. V was pared by 2 bases and J by 1 base, with 11 bases of the junction left unmatched. The CDR3: CASSLRGGGSGGTDTQYF. In DNA form, the CDR3 reads TGTGCCAGCAGCTTAAGGGGAGGTGGTAGCGGGGGCACAGATACGCAGTATTTT.